This T cell receptor beta chain was found in a study of T cells after yellow fever vaccination. Production of TCR cDNA was by 5'RACE template switching, which also added a universal primer site and UMIs. TCRdb reprocessed the 5' RACE reads via MiXCR and lists one record per CDR3 protein. The sample contains some 130,000 distinct CDR3 sequences, around 6.3% of which appear only once. This CDR3 is built from 15 residues. The germline V gene encodes CDR1 SGHRS and CDR2 YFSETQ. V shed 4 bases and J 11 bases; nucleotides not matched to a gene: 13. This clonotype was found many times. The source of this sequence is a man aged 25-45 years who received the YFV17D yellow fever vaccine. The specimen comprised CD4+ T cells sorted from PBMCs, sampled 10 days after the yellow fever booster vaccination. The rearrangement joins TRBV5-1 to TRBJ2-1; 9 bases line up with TRBD1. CDR3 amino acids: CASSIGQGRTTKQFF. Written as DNA, the CDR3 is TGCGCCAGCAGCATAGGACAGGGGCGAACAACCAAGCAGTTCTTC.